This TCR beta chain is drawn from a study of spatial heterogeneity in lung cancer. The overall study: Follow-up PBMC specimens underwent sequencing when available; their median timing was around 2 years after resection.

V was clipped by 7 bases and J by 8 bases, with 12 bases between them. Germline V lookup: CDR1 LNHDA, CDR2 SQIVND (reference sequence). The CDR3 is 12 amino acids. Every TCR cDNA molecule bore its own unique molecular identifier. One entry per CDR3 protein, called by TCRdb with MiXCR from the 5' RACE reads. The sample consists of about 120,000 distinct CDR3 sequences, 10% to 11% of them appearing once. Time point specified: blood at routine non-recurrence follow-up after resection. Unsorted whole RNA from tumor, nontumor lung or frozen PBMC underwent sequencing. This specimen was PBMCs, taken at follow-up. This receptor was obtained from a female donor with early-stage non-small cell lung cancer. This sequence joins TRBV19 and TRBJ2-1; tentatively, D is TRBD2 (5 bases). DNA of the CDR3: TGTGCCAGTACGGGCCCTAGCTATGAGCAGTTCTTC. Its protein product is CASTGPSYEQFF. The entire variable domain, with the rest obtained from reference TRBV19 and TRBJ2-1, is as follows: DGGITQSPKYLFRKEGQNVTLSCEQNLNHDAMYWYRQDPGQGLRLIYYSQIVNDFQKGDIAEGYSVSREKKESFPLTVTSAQKNPTAFYLCASTGPSYEQFFGPGTRLTVL.